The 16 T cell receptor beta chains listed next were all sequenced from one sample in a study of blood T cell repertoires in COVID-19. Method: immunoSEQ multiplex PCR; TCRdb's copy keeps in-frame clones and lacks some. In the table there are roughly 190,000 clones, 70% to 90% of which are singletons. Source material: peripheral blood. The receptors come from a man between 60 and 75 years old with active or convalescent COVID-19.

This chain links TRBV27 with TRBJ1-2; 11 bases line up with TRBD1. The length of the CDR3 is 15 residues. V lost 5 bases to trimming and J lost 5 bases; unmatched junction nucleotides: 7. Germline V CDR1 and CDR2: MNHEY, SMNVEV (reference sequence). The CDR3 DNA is TGTGCCAGCAGTCCACGGACAGGGGGCCAATATGGCTACACCTTC. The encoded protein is CASSPRTGGQYGYTF.

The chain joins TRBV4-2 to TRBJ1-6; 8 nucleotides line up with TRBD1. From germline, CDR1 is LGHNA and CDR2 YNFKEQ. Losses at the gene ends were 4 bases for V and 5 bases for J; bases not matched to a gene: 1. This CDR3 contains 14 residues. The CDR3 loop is CASSLTGDNSPLHF. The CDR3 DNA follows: TGTGCCAGCAGCCTGACAGGGGATAATTCACCCCTCCACTTT.

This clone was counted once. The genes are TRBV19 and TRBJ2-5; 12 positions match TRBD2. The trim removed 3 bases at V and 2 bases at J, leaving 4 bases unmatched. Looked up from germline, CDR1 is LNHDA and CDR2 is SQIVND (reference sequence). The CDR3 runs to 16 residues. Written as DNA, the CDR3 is TGTGCCAGTAGTATCAGCACTAGCGGGGGGCAAGAGACCCAGTACTTC. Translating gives CASSISTSGGQETQYF. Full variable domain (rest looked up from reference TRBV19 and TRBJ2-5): DGGITQSPKYLFRKEGQNVTLSCEQNLNHDAMYWYRQDPGQGLRLIYYSQIVNDFQKGDIAEGYSVSREKKESFPLTVTSAQKNPTAFYLCASSISTSGGQETQYFGPGTRLLVL.

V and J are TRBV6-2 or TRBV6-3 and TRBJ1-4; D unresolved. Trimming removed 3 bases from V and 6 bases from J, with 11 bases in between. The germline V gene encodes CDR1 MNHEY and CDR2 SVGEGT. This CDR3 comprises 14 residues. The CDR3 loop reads CASSYARNDEKLFF. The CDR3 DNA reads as TGTGCCAGCAGTTATGCCAGGAACGATGAAAAACTGTTTTTT.

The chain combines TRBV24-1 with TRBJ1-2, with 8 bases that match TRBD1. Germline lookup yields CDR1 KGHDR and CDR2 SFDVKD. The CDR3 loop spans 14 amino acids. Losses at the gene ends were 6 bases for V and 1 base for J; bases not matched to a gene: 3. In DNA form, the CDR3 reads TGTGCCACCAGTTCAGGGGGCCTTAACTATGGCTACACCTTC. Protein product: CATSSGGLNYGYTF.

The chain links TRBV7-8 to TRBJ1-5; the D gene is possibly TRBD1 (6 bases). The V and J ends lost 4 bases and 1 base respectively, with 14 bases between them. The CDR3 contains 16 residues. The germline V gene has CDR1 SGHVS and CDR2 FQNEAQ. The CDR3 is CASSSYPRGSNQPQHF. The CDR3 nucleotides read TGTGCCAGCAGCTCCTATCCCAGGGGCAGCAATCAGCCCCAGCATTTT.

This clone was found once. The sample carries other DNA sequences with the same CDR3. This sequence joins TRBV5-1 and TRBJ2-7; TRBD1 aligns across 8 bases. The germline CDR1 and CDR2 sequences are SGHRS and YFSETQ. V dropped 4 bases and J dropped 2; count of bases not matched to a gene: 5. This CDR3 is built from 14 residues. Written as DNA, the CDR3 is TGCGCCAGCAGCCCAGGGGGCACAGCCTACGAGCAGTACTTC. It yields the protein CASSPGGTAYEQYF.

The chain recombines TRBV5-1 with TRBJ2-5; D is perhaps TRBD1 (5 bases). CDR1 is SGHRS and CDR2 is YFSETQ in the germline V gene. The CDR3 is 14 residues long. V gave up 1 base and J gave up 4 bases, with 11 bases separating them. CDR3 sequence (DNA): TGCGCCAGCAGCTTGTTGGGGCTCGGAGAGACCCAGTACTTC. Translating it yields CASSLLGLGETQYF.

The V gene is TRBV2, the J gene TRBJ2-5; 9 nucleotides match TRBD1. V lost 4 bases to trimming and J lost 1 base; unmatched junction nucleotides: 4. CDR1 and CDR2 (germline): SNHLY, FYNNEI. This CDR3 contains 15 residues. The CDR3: CASSAETGGQETQYF. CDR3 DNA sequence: TGTGCCAGCAGTGCTGAGACAGGGGGCCAAGAGACCCAGTACTTC.

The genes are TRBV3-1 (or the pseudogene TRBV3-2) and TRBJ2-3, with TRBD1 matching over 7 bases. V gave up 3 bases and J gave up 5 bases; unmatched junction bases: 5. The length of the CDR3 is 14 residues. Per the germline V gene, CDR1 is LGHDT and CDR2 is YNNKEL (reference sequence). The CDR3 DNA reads TGTGCCAGCAGCCAGGTAACAGGGGTAGATACGCAGTATTTT. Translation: CASSQVTGVDTQYF.

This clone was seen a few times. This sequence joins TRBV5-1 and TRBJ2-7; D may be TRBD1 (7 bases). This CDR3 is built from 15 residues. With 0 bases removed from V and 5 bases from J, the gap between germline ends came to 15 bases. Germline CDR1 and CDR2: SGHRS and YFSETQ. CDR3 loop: CASSLDGRQGHEQYF. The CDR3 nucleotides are TGCGCCAGCAGCTTGGACGGGAGACAGGGCCACGAGCAGTACTTC.

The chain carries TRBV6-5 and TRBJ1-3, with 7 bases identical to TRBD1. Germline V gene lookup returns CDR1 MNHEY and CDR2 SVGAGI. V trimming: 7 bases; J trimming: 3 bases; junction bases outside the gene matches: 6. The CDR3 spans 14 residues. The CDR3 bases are TGTGCCAGCACCAGAGGGGACAGTGGAAACACCATATATTTT. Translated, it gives CASTRGDSGNTIYF.

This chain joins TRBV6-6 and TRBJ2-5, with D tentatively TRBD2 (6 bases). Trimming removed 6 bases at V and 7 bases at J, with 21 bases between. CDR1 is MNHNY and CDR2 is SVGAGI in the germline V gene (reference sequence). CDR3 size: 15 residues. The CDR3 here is CASSSMGGDALTQYF. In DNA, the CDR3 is TGTGCCAGCAGCTCGATGGGCGGGGACGCACTGACCCAGTACTTC.

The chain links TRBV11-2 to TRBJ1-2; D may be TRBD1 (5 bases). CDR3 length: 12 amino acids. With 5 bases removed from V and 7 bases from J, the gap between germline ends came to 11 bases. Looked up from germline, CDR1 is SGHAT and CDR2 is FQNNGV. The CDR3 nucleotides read TGTGCCAGCAGCCCGGGGGTGAGTGGCTACACCTTC. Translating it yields CASSPGVSGYTF. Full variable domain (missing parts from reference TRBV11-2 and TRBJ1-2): EAGVAQSPRYKIIEKRQSVAFWCNPISGHATLYWYQQILGQGPKLLIQFQNNGVVDDSQLPKDRFSAERLKGVDSTLKIQPAKLEDSAVYLCASSPGVSGYTFGSGTRLTVV.

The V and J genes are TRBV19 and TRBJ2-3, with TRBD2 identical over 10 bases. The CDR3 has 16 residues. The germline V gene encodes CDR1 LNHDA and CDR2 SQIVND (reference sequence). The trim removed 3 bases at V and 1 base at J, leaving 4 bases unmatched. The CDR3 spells CASSISSGGRTDTQYF. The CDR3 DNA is TGTGCCAGTAGTATCTCTAGCGGGGGCCGCACAGATACGCAGTATTTT.

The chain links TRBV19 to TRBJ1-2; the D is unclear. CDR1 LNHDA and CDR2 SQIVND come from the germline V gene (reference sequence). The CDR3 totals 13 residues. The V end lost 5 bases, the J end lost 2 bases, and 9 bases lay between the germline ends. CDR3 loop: CASSYGRNYGYTF. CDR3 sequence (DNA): TGTGCCAGTAGTTACGGCAGGAACTATGGCTACACCTTC. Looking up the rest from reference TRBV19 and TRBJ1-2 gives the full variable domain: DGGITQSPKYLFRKEGQNVTLSCEQNLNHDAMYWYRQDPGQGLRLIYYSQIVNDFQKGDIAEGYSVSREKKESFPLTVTSAQKNPTAFYLCASSYGRNYGYTFGSGTRLTVV.